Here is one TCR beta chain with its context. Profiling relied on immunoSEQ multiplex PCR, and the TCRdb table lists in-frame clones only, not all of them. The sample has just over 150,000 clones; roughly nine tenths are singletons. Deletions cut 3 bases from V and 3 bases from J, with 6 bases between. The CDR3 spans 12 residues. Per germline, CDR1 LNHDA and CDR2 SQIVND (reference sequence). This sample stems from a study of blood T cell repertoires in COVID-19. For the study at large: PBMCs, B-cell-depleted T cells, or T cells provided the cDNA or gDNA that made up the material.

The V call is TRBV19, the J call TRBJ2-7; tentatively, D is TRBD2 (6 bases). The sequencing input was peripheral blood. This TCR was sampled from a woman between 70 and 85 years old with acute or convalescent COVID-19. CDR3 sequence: CASSMGGYEQYF. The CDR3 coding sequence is TGTGCCAGTAGTATGGGGGGCTACGAGCAGTACTTC.